The entry below gives a single T cell receptor beta chain sequence along with its context. Its target is unknown. This record comes from a study of blood T cells in healthy people across ages. Study-wide findings and caveats: Naive CD4+ cell counts and diversity both ran higher in long-lived than in aged donors. Roughly linearly, TCR beta diversity per million T cells fell as age increased.

The second PCR ran roughly 7 to 12 cycles with a sample-barcoded 5' primer and J-beta primers. TCRdb analysed the 5' RACE reads with MiXCR anew, one entry per CDR3 protein. Among some 710,000 distinct CDR3 sequences listed, 35% to 60% were seen once. The clonotype comes from a man at least 80 years old in good health. The sequencing sample was made of blood.

The CDR3 loop reads CASSHSSEETQYF. CDR3 coding DNA: TGTGCCAGCAGTCACAGCTCTGAAGAGACCCAGTACTTC. V usage is TRBV21-1 and J usage is TRBJ2-5. TRBV21-1 is reported as a pseudogene. The CDR3 contains 13 residues.